This entry lists 5 T cell receptor beta chains sequenced from one sample in a study of radiation and T cells in renal cell carcinoma. Noted time point: baseline pretreatment blood. Treatment reported: 15 Gy SBRT to primary tumor, nephrectomy 4 weeks later. Profiling relied on immunoSEQ multiplex PCR, and the TCRdb table lists in-frame clones only, not all of them. The sample yields 100,000 to 150,000 clones, about four fifths seen once. This specimen consisted of blood, obtained from a patient whose treatment included radiotherapy and nephrectomy. Source of these receptors: a woman aged 55-70 years with renal cell carcinoma.

The chain has TRBV6-1 and TRBJ1-2, with 9 bases lining up with TRBD1. The ends lost 6 bases at V and 6 bases at J; junction bases unmatched: 5. Germline CDR1 and CDR2: MNHNS and SASEGT. This CDR3 comprises 13 residues. CDR3 loop: CASSGQGWDGYTF. CDR3 bases: TGTGCCAGCAGCGGACAGGGGTGGGATGGCTACACCTTC.

V and J are TRBV4-3 and TRBJ1-2; D is possibly TRBD1 (6 bases). V gave up 0 bases and J gave up 2 bases, with 16 bases separating them. The germline V gene has CDR1 LGHNA and CDR2 YSLEER. CDR3 length equals 17 residues. DNA of the CDR3: TGCGCCAGCAGCCAAGATAGCCTCACAGGGTGGAACTATGGCTACACCTTC. This encodes CASSQDSLTGWNYGYTF.

This clone was counted a single time. V is TRBV2 and J is TRBJ2-5; no firm D call. Germline-derived CDR1 and CDR2 are SNHLY and FYNNEI. The CDR3 extends over 14 amino acids. Trimming pared 6 bases from V and 2 bases from J, leaving 13 bases between. The DNA for the CDR3 is TGTGCCAGCAGCGGAAACAGAGTGCAAGAGACCCAGTACTTC. This gives the protein CASSGNRVQETQYF.

Here the CDR3 DNA reads TGCGCCAGCAGCCTCCCAGGGAGAGACTATGGCTACACCTTC. Translating gives CASSLPGRDYGYTF. The chain joins TRBV5-1 to TRBJ1-2, with D maybe TRBD1 (5 bases). The CDR3 length is 14 residues. Trimming left V 4 bases short and J 3 bases short, with 13 bases between. Germline CDR1 and CDR2: SGHRS and YFSETQ.

This clone occurred a few times. V and J are TRBV2 and TRBJ1-1; D may be TRBD1 (6 bases). The CDR3 spans 12 residues. Germline-derived CDR1 and CDR2 are SNHLY and FYNNEI. Trimming took off 11 bases at V and 10 bases at J, with 20 bases between the two ends. The CDR3 reads CALGGDPGGAFF. In DNA, the CDR3 is TGTGCCTTAGGGGGAGACCCCGGCGGAGCTTTCTTT.